These T cell receptor beta chains were read from a single sample in a study of cytomegalovirus exposure and HLA in healthy donors. TCRdb's copy holds only in-frame clones and misses some; the assay was immunoSEQ multiplex PCR. The data show around 180,000 clones, less than 85% seen once. Source material: PBMCs. The receptors were sampled from a man between 18 and 29 years old in good health and CMV-seronegative. Each CDR3 is given with its conserved first and last residue. The D gene is left open where the match is weak. Clone size appears in some rows only: once, few, many, or a class for an expanded clone.

d_call	clone_size	v_call	j_call	cdr3_aa	cdr3_nt
NA	NA	TRBV4-2	TRBJ1-1	CASSQAVNTEAFF	TGTGCCAGCAGCCAGGCGGTTAACACTGAAGCTTTCTTT
TRBD1	NA	TRBV9	TRBJ1-5	CASSVSPGQNQPQHF	TGTGCCAGCAGCGTGAGTCCGGGACAGAATCAGCCCCAGCATTTT
NA	once	TRBV18	TRBJ2-5	CASEEQETQYF	TGTGCCAGCGAGGAACAAGAGACCCAGTACTTC
NA	few	TRBV25-1	TRBJ1-1	CASSVQGSEAFF	TGTGCCAGCAGTGTACAGGGCTCTGAAGCTTTCTTT
TRBD1	NA	TRBV19	TRBJ1-5	CASRRREQGVFSKSNQPQHF	TGTGCCAGTAGGCGAAGAGAACAGGGGGTTTTTTCCAAAAGCAATCAGCCCCAGCATTTT
NA	NA	TRBV18	TRBJ2-3	CASSPSPADGTDTQYF	TGTGCCAGCTCACCCAGCCCAGCGGATGGCACAGATACGCAGTATTTT
NA	few	TRBV2	TRBJ1-3	CASSEGTYGNTIYF	TGTGCCAGCAGTGAAGGGACATATGGAAACACCATATATTTT
TRBD2	NA	TRBV7-8	TRBJ2-1	CASSLLAGDFYEQFF	TGTGCCAGCAGCTTACTAGCGGGGGATTTCTATGAGCAGTTCTTC
NA	NA	TRBV2	TRBJ1-2	CATRGYNYGYTF	TGTGCCACCCGGGGTTATAACTATGGCTACACCTTC
NA	once	TRBV4-2	TRBJ2-2	CASSQIARGRGRAGELFF	TGTGCCAGCAGCCAAATAGCGCGAGGACGAGGTAGGGCCGGGGAGCTGTTTTTT
TRBD1	NA	TRBV29-1	TRBJ2-7	CSVEGFTGGFDEQYF	TGCAGCGTTGAAGGGTTCACAGGGGGCTTCGACGAGCAGTACTTC
TRBD1	NA	TRBV18	TRBJ1-5	CASCPGQDQPQHF	TGTGCCAGCTGCCCGGGACAGGATCAGCCCCAGCATTTT
TRBD2	NA	TRBV5-4	TRBJ2-7	CASSLETSRSYEQYF	TGTGCCAGCAGCTTGGAGACTAGCAGGTCCTACGAGCAGTACTTC
NA	NA	TRBV11-3	TRBJ1-5	CASSLGTDQPQHF	TGTGCCAGCAGCTTAGGGACAGATCAGCCCCAGCATTTT
NA	NA	TRBV30	TRBJ1-5	CAWSVRENSNQPQHF	TGTGCCTGGAGTGTGAGGGAGAATAGCAATCAGCCCCAGCATTTT
TRBD2	NA	TRBV19	TRBJ2-2	CASSGRASGGAYPGELFF	TGTGCCAGTAGTGGCCGGGCTAGCGGGGGAGCTTACCCCGGGGAGCTGTTTTTT
NA	once	TRBV28	TRBJ2-2	CASSLIQSGELFF	TGTGCCAGCAGTTTAATACAGTCCGGGGAGCTGTTTTTT
NA	NA	TRBV2	TRBJ1-1	CASSGVDRFNTEAFF	TGTGCCAGCAGTGGCGTCGACAGGTTTAACACTGAAGCTTTCTTT
TRBD1	NA	TRBV5-6	TRBJ1-2	CASSLAGTGDNYGYTF	TGTGCCAGCAGCTTGGCCGGGACAGGGGATAACTATGGCTACACCTTC
TRBD1	NA	TRBV6-6	TRBJ1-5	CASSPQGASNQPQHF	TGTGCCAGCAGTCCTCAGGGGGCGTCCAATCAGCCCCAGCATTTT
NA	NA	TRBV28	TRBJ1-2	CASSLSPQAPDTF	TGTGCCAGCAGTTTATCCCCACAGGCCCCTGACACCTTC
TRBD2	NA	TRBV5-1	TRBJ2-2	CASSGRANTGELFF	TGCGCCAGCAGCGGGAGGGCGAACACCGGGGAGCTGTTTTTT
NA	NA	TRBV5-1	TRBJ2-7	CASSLGGTAYEQYF	TGCGCCAGCAGCTTGGGCGGGACAGCTTACGAGCAGTACTTC
NA	NA	TRBV7-9	TRBJ1-1	CSSSLGSGAFF	TGTTCCAGCAGCTTAGGCAGCGGGGCTTTCTTT
NA	NA	TRBV2	TRBJ2-7	CASSRDKAYEQYF	TGTGCCAGCAGTCGGGACAAGGCCTACGAGCAGTACTTC
TRBD2	NA	TRBV5-6	TRBJ2-1	CASSSGVAGINEQFF	TGTGCCAGCAGCTCGGGGGTAGCGGGGATCAATGAGCAGTTCTTC
NA	NA	TRBV27	TRBJ2-1	CASSLLDSNEQFF	TGTGCCAGCAGTTTACTGGACAGCAATGAGCAGTTCTTC
NA	NA	TRBV2	TRBJ1-1	CASSEGALYTEAFF	TGTGCCAGCAGTGAGGGGGCCCTGTACACTGAAGCTTTCTTT
TRBD2	NA	TRBV7-2	TRBJ2-3	CASSSTSVTGDTQYF	TGTGCCAGCAGCTCAACTAGCGTTACCGGGGATACGCAGTATTTT
NA	NA	TRBV7-9	TRBJ2-7	CSSSSLRGSSYEQYF	TGTTCCAGCAGCTCCCTTAGAGGGAGCTCCTACGAGCAGTACTTC
NA	NA	TRBV18	TRBJ2-7	CASSPVVYYEQYF	TGTGCCAGCTCACCAGTGGTCTACTACGAGCAGTACTTC
NA	NA	TRBV6-6	TRBJ2-2	CASREPGRVGGELFF	TGTGCCAGCAGAGAGCCGGGCAGGGTGGGCGGGGAGCTGTTTTTT
TRBD2	NA	TRBV27	TRBJ2-3	CASSNRLAGGGTDTQYF	TGTGCCAGCAGCAACCGACTAGCGGGGGGGGGCACAGATACGCAGTATTTT
NA	NA	TRBV16	TRBJ1-1	CASRGGDEAFF	TGTGCCAGCAGGGGGGGGGATGAAGCTTTCTTT
TRBD1	NA	TRBV19	TRBJ2-2	CASKGGDLRGGELFF	TGTGCCAGTAAAGGGGGCGATCTACGGGGCGGGGAGCTGTTTTTT
TRBD1	NA	TRBV6-6	TRBJ1-4	CASSYTGGVEEKLFF	TGTGCCAGCAGTTATACAGGGGGCGTAGAGGAAAAACTGTTTTTT
NA	NA	TRBV6-5	TRBJ1-5	CASRPGDGHQPQHF	TGTGCCAGCAGACCTGGAGACGGCCATCAGCCCCAGCATTTT
NA	NA	TRBV28	TRBJ2-3	CASRLDSGFTDTQYF	TGTGCCAGCAGACTAGACTCGGGGTTCACAGATACGCAGTATTTT